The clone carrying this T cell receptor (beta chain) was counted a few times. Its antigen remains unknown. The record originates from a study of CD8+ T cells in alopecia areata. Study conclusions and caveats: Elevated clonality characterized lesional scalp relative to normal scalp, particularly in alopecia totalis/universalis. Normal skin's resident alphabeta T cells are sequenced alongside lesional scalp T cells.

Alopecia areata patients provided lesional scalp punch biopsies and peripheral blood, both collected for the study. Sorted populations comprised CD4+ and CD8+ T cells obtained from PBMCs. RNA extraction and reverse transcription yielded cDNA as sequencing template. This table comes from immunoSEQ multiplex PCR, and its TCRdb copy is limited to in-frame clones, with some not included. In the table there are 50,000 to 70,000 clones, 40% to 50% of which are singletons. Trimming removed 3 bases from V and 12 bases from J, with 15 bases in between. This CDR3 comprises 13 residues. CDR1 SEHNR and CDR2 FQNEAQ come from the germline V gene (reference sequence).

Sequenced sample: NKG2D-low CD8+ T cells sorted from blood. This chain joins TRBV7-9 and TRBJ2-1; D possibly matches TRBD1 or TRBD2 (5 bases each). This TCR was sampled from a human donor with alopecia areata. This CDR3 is CASSLGPSSVQFF. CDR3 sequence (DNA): TGTGCCAGCAGCTTGGGACCCTCCTCAGTGCAGTTCTTC.